The TCR beta chain described here comes from a study of T cells in Graves' hyperthyroidism and ophthalmopathy. RNA transcripts were the template for amplifying TCR beta CDR3 regions. The HTBI primer set served for first-round RT-PCR of the TCR CDR3. In TCRdb, the multiplex PCR reads were re-called with MiXCR into one record per CDR3 protein. The top ten hold about 49% of the sample, which has under 400,000 distinct CDR3 sequences, 15% to 20% seen once. This CDR3 comprises 14 residues. V lost 4 bases to trimming and J lost 0 bases, with 10 bases between them. CDR1 and CDR2 (germline): SGHAT, FQNNGV. This clonotype was recorded at least ten times.

The TCR was taken from a woman aged 45-65 years with Graves' hyperthyroidism. The chain combines TRBV11-2 with TRBJ2-7; D may be TRBD2 (5 bases). The source material was blood. Here the CDR3 reads CASSSSFSSYEQYV. In DNA, the CDR3 is TGTGCCAGCAGCTCTAGCTTCAGCTCCTACGAGCAGTACGTC.